Below, one T cell receptor (beta chain) is given with its context. This sample stems from a study of T cell changes during pregnancy in multiple sclerosis. CDR1 and CDR2 (germline): LGHNA, YSLEER. After removal of 3 bases from V and 5 bases from J, the junction contained 18 bases not matched to a gene. The CDR3 runs to 18 residues. Only in-frame clones appear in the TCRdb table, and some are missing; sequencing was by immunoSEQ multiplex PCR. The sample consists of under 50,000 clones, about 88% of them appearing once. This chain links TRBV4-3 with TRBJ1-2; 7 positions agree with TRBD1. The material was CD8+ T cells from peripheral blood mononuclear cells, obtained in the first trimester of pregnancy. This clonotype was sampled from a female donor with multiple sclerosis, enrolled in a pregnancy study. Here the CDR3 reads CASSQKTGATTPNYGYTF. DNA for the CDR3: TGCGCCAGCAGCCAGAAAACAGGGGCCACCACTCCCAATTATGGCTACACCTTC.